A single sample is the source of the 11 T cell receptor beta chains below, sequenced in a study of Ad26.COV2.S vaccination and SARS-CoV-2 variants. Only in-frame clones appear in the TCRdb table, and some are missing; sequencing was by immunoSEQ multiplex PCR. The sample has some 410,000 clones, 92% seen once. The treatment here: some 20 received Ad26.COV2.S at low or high dose, single or two shots; five or six received placebo; per-sample allocation not given. Sample collection was performed on day 63 after the first vaccine or placebo injection. The input for sequencing was peripheral blood, taken in a trial of Ad26.COV2.S vaccine versus placebo. The origin of the receptors is a person aged 18-65 years who received the Ad26.COV2.S COVID-19 vaccine or a placebo.

In this sample, this clone turned up a few times. The sample carries other DNA sequences with the same CDR3. The chain employs TRBV9 and TRBJ2-7; 10 bases are shared with TRBD2. The CDR3 totals 14 residues. The V segment lost 0 bases and the J segment 3 bases; nucleotides outside the gene matches: 0. In germline, CDR1 is SGDLS, CDR2 YYNGEE. CDR3 DNA: TGTGCCAGCAGCGTAGGACTAGCGGGCTACGAGCAGTACTTC. Its translation: CASSVGLAGYEQYF.

V usage is TRBV7-9 and J usage is TRBJ2-3; D is unresolved. Trimming took off 3 bases at V and 4 bases at J, with 14 bases between the two ends. Germline V gene lookup returns CDR1 SEHNR and CDR2 FQNEAQ (reference sequence). The CDR3 runs 15 residues. In DNA, the CDR3 is TGTGCCAGCAGCTTTGCTGTGGGCGCGGCAGATACGCAGTATTTT. As protein: CASSFAVGAADTQYF.

The CDR3 sequence is CASSELFARKGYTF. The CDR3 nucleotides read TGTGCCAGCAGTGAACTCTTCGCCCGGAAAGGCTACACCTTC. The V and J genes are TRBV6-1 and TRBJ1-2; D is ambiguous. CDR3 length: 14 amino acids. V lost 2 bases, J lost 8 bases, and 15 bases lay in between. From germline, CDR1 is MNHNS and CDR2 SASEGT.

The genes are TRBV6-5 and TRBJ1-1; TRBD1 might be the D (5 bases). The ends were cut back, 0 bases at V and 3 bases at J, with 14 bases in the middle. CDR1 is MNHEY and CDR2 is SVGAGI in the germline V gene. This CDR3 comprises 16 residues. The CDR3 bases are TGTGCCAGCAGTTACTCTTCTGCCAGGGCCGACACTGAAGCTTTCTTT. It codes for CASSYSSARADTEAFF.

In its sample, this clone was seen a few times. V gene TRBV12-3 or TRBV12-4 combines with J gene TRBJ2-5, with D maybe TRBD1 (6 bases). This CDR3 region has 13 residues. Between the trimmed V and J ends, which lost 6 bases and 0 bases, there was a span of 8 bases. The CDR3 DNA sequence: TGTGCCAGCAGGGACAGCAACCAAGAGACCCAGTACTTC. Translating gives CASRDSNQETQYF.

The rearrangement joins TRBV14 to TRBJ1-2; tentatively, D is TRBD1 (5 bases). Trimming shortened V by 4 bases and J by 3 bases, and 12 bases separated the two germline ends. Germline CDR1 reads SGHDN; CDR2 reads FVKESK. The CDR3 is made up of 14 amino acids. The CDR3 DNA reads as TGTGCCAGCAGCCTTTGGGACGGACACTATGGCTACACCTTC. Translation gives CASSLWDGHYGYTF. The whole variable domain, filled in from reference TRBV14 and TRBJ1-2, reads EAGVTQFPSHSVIEKGQTVTLRCDPISGHDNLYWYRRVMGKEIKFLLHFVKESKQDESGMPNNRFLAERTGGTYSTLKVQPAELEDSGVYFCASSLWDGHYGYTFGSGTRLTVV.

The V and J genes are TRBV10-3 and TRBJ2-5, with D tentatively TRBD2 (6 bases). With 4 bases removed from V and 5 bases from J, the gap between germline ends came to 11 bases. Germline loops: CDR1 ENHRY, CDR2 SYGVKD. This CDR3 comprises 13 residues. The CDR3 nucleotides are TGTGCCATCAGTGGTCGGGGGTCGGAGACCCAGTACTTC. Amino acids: CAISGRGSETQYF.

The chain couples TRBV19 to TRBJ1-1, with no clear D. The CDR3 spans 13 residues. The ends were cut back, 6 bases at V and 1 base at J, with 9 bases in the middle. CDR1 LNHDA and CDR2 SQIVND come from the germline V gene (reference sequence). CDR3: CASSTLGNTEAFF. CDR3 coding DNA: TGTGCCAGTAGCACATTGGGGAACACTGAAGCTTTCTTT.

The chain carries TRBV29-1 and TRBJ1-1; D gene unclear. V gave up 4 bases and J gave up 0 bases, with 9 bases separating them. The CDR3 has 13 residues. Germline V gives CDR1 SQVTM, CDR2 ANQGSEA. CDR3: CSVATRLNTEAFF. The CDR3 DNA reads TGCAGCGTTGCGACCCGTTTGAACACTGAAGCTTTCTTT.

The gene calls are TRBV6-5 and TRBJ2-5; 10 bases line up with TRBD1. This CDR3 contains 14 residues. V dropped 2 bases and J dropped 5; count of bases not matched to a gene: 2. From germline, CDR1 is MNHEY and CDR2 SVGAGI. This CDR3 is CASSYGTGVETQYF. Here the CDR3 DNA reads TGTGCCAGCAGTTACGGGACAGGGGTGGAGACCCAGTACTTC.

V is TRBV2 and J is TRBJ1-5; D perhaps matches TRBD1 (5 bases). CDR1 and CDR2 (germline): SNHLY, FYNNEI. CDR3 length: 14 amino acids. V was pared by 4 bases and J by 2 bases, with 9 bases between. The CDR3 protein is CASSVSGGNQPQHF. CDR3 bases: TGTGCCAGCAGTGTTTCGGGGGGCAATCAGCCCCAGCATTTT.